This T cell receptor beta chain comes out of a study of Ad26.COV2.S vaccination and SARS-CoV-2 variants. Study as a whole: The vaccine Ad26.COV2.S was put into the muscle once, or twice with 56 days between. Study-wide points: Placebo recipients and vaccine recipients were similar in non-spike TCR breadth.

Treatment defined: around 19 received Ad26.COV2.S at low or high dose, single or two shots; roughly 5 received placebo; per-sample allocation not given. The study sampled participants on day 63 after the first vaccine or placebo injection. This CDR3 is built from 12 residues. The germline V gene has CDR1 SGHNT and CDR2 YENEEA. The table came from immunoSEQ multiplex PCR; TCRdb's copy has only in-frame clones and leaves some out. This sample has more than 400,000 clones, with roughly 90% found just once. As to this clone: Antigen: not known. Sequence at one end of the junction differs from germline and may be a read error.

Sequences were derived from peripheral blood, sampled in a trial of Ad26.COV2.S vaccine versus placebo. The clonotype originates from a person aged 18 to 59 who received the Ad26.COV2.S COVID-19 vaccine or a placebo. The V call is TRBV11-3, the J call TRBJ1-2, with TRBD1 matching 7 bases. The chain's CDR3 is CASSFKGAIVSF. CDR3 coding DNA: TGTGCCAGCAGCTTTAAGGGGGCGATAGTCTCCTTC.